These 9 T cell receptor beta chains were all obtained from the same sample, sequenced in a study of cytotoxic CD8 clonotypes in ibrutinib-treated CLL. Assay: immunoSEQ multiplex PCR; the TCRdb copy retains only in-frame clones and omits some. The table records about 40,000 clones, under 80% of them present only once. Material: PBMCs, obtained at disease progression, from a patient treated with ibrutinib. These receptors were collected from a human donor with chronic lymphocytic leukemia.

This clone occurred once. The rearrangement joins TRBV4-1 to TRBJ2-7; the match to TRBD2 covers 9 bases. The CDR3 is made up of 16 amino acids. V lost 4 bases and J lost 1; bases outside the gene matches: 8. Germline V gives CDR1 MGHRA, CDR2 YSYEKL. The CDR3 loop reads CASSPIGSGGSYEQYF. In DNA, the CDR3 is TGCGCCAGCAGCCCGATTGGAAGCGGGGGGTCCTACGAGCAGTACTTC.

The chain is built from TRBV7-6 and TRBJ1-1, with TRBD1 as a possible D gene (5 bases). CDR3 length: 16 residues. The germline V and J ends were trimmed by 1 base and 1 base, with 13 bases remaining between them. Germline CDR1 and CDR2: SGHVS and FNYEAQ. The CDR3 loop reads CASSLGAGDANTEAFF. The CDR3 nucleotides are TGTGCCAGCAGCTTAGGGGCGGGGGATGCGAACACTGAAGCTTTCTTT.

CDR3 in amino acids: CASSIGGSNTEAFF. In nucleotides, the CDR3 is TGTGCCAGCAGCATAGGGGGGTCGAACACTGAAGCTTTCTTT. V gene TRBV7-3 combines with J gene TRBJ1-1; the D gene is possibly TRBD1 (6 bases). The CDR3 sequence is 14 residues long. V was clipped by 5 bases and J by 1 base, with 11 bases between them. Germline-derived CDR1 and CDR2 are SGHTA and FQGTGA.

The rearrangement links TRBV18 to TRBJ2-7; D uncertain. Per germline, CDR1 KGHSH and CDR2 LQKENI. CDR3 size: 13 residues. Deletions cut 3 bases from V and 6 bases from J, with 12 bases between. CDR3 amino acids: CASSPLTMSEQYF. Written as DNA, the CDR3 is TGTGCCAGCTCACCTCTCACGATGAGCGAGCAGTACTTC.

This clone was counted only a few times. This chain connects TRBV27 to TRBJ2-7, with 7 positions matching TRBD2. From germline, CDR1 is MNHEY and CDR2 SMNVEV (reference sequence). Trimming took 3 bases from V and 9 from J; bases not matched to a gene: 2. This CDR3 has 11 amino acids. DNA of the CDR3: TGTGCCAGCAGTTTGGGGGGGGTGCAGTACTTC. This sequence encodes CASSLGGVQYF.

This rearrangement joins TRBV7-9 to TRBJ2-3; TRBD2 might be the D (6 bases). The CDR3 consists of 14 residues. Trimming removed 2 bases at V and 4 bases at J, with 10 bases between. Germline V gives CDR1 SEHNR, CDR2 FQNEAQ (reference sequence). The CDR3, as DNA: TGTGCCAGCAGCTTAATTGGAGGGGCAGATACGCAGTATTTT. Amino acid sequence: CASSLIGGADTQYF.

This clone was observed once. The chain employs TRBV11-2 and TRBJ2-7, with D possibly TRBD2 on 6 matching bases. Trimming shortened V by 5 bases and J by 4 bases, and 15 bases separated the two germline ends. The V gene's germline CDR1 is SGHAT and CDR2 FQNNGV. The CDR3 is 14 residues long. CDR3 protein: CASSPRRDAYEQYF. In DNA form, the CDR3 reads TGTGCCAGCAGCCCACGGCGGGACGCGTACGAGCAGTACTTC.

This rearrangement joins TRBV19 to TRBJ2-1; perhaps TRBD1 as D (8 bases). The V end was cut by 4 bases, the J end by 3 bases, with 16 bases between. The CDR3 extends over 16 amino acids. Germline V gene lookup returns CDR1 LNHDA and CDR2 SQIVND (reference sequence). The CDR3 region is CASSTGEGTGYNEQFF. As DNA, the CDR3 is TGTGCCAGTAGTACCGGGGAGGGGACAGGCTACAATGAGCAGTTCTTC.

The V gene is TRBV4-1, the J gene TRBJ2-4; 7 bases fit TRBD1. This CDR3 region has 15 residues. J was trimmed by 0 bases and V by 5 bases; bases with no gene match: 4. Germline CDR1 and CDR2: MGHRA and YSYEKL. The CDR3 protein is CASSGTDLAKNIQYF. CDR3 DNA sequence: TGCGCCAGCAGCGGGACAGACCTAGCCAAAAACATTCAGTACTTC.